This T cell receptor beta chain originates from a study of CD8+ T cells in alopecia areata. About the study: Patients received oral tofacitinib, 5 to 10 mg twice daily, for moderate-to-severe alopecia areata. Study-wide results and caveats: An increase in clonality over normal scalp was evident in lesional scalp, especially alopecia totalis/universalis.

After removal of 6 bases from V and 8 bases from J, the junction contained 7 bases not matched to a gene. CDR3 size: 14 residues. Per the germline V gene, CDR1 is SQVTM and CDR2 is ANQGSEA. On this clone itself: Its antigen is not known.

Extraction and reverse transcription of RNA yielded cDNA as the sequencing template. Sequencing used immunoSEQ multiplex PCR; TCRdb keeps in-frame clones, though not all of them. Of under 200,000 clones in the sample, 50% to 65% were seen once. Treatment in this sample: oral pan-JAK inhibitor, 5-10 mg twice daily. The TCR comes from a human donor with alopecia areata. Sequencing used CD4+ T cells sorted from blood, obtained at week 24, from a patient treated with tofacitinib. The chain couples TRBV29-1 to TRBJ2-1, with TRBD2 matching 13 bases. The CDR3 sequence: CSVGPGLAGYEQFF. The CDR3 DNA reads as TGCAGCGTCGGACCGGGACTAGCGGGGTATGAGCAGTTCTTC.